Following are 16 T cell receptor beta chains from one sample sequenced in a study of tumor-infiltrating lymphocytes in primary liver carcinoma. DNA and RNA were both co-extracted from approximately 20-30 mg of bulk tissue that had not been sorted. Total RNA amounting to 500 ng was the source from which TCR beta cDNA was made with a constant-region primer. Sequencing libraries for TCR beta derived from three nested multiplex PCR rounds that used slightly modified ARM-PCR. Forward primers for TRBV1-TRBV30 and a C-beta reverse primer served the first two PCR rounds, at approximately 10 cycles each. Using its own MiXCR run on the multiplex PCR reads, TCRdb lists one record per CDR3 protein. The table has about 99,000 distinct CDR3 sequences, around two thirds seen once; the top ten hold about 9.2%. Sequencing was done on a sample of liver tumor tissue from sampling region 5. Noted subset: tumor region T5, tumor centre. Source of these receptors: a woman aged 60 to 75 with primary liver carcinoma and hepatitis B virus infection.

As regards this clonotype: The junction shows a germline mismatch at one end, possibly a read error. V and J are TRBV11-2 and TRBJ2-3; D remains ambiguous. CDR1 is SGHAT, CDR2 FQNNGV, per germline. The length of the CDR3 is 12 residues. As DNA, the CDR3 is TGTGCCACCGGCCCCTGGGCGGATACGCGGTATTTT. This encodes CATGPWADTRYF.

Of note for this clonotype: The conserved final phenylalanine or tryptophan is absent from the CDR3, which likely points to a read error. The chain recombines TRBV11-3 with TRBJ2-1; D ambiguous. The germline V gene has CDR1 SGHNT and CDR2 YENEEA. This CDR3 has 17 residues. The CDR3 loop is CASSLDFGLGVYNEQFS. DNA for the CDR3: TGTGCCAGCAGTTTAGATTTCGGCCTTGGTGTTTACAATGAGCAGTTCTCC.

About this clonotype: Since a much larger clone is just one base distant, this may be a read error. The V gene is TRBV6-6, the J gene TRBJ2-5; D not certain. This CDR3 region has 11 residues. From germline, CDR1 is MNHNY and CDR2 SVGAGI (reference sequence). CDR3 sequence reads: CVSSYLETQYF. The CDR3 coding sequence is TGTGTCAGCAGTTACTTGGAGACCCAGTACTTC.

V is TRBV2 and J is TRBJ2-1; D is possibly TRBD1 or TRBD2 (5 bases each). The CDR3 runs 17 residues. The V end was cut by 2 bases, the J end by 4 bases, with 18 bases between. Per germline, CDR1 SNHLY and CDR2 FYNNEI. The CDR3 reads CASSERQGMGVYNEQFF. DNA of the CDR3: TGTGCCAGCAGTGAAAGGCAGGGCATGGGAGTTTACAATGAGCAGTTCTTC.

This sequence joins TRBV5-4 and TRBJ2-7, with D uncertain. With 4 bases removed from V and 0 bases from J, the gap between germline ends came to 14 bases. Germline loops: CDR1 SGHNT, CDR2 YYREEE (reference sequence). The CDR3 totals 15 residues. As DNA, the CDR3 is TGTGCCAGCAGCCCCCACGGCGGAGCCTCCTACGAGCAGTACTTC. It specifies CASSPHGGASYEQYF.

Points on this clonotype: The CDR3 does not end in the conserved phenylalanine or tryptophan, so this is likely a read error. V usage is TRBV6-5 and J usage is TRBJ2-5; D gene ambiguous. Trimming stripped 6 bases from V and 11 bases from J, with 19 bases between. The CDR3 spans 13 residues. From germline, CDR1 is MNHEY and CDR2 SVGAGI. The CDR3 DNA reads TGTGCCAGCAGCTTATCTTCGACGACCCCACAGTACTCC. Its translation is CASSLSSTTPQYS.

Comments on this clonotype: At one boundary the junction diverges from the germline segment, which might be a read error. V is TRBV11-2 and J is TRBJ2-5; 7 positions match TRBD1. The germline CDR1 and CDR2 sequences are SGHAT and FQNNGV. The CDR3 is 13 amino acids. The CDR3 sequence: CTSSLESKGAQCF. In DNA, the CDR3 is TGTACCAGCAGCTTGGAATCCAAGGGGGCCCAGTGCTTC.

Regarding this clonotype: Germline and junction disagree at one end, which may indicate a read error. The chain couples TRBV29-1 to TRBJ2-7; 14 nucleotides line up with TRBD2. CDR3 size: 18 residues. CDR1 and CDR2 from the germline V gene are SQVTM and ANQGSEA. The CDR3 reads CSIEAPETSGRAACEQYF. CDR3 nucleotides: TGCAGCATTGAAGCCCCCGAGACTAGCGGGAGGGCTGCATGCGAGCAGTACTTC.

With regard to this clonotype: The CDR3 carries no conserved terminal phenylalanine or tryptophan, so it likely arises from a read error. CDR3 DNA sequence: TGTGCCAGCAGTTTATTGGGGACCCAGTACCTC. Protein sequence: CASSLLGTQYL. This sequence joins TRBV28 and TRBJ2-5; D is uncertain. CDR1 and CDR2 (germline): MDHEN, SYDVKM. This CDR3 contains 11 residues. With 1 base removed from V and 7 bases from J, the gap between germline ends came to 4 bases.

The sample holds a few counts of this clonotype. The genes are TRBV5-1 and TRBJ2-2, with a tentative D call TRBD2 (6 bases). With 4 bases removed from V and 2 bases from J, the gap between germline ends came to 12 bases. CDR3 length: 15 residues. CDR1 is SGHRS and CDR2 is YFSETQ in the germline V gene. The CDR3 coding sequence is TGCGCCAGCAGCCGGCGGGACTCTAACACCGGGGAGCTGTTTTTT. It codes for CASSRRDSNTGELFF.

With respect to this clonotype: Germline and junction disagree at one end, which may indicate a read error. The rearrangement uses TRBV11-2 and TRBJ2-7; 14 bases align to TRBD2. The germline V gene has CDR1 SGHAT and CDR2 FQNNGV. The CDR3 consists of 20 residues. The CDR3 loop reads CTSSAISRLAGGQKPYEQYF. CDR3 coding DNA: TGTACCAGCAGCGCTATTTCCCGACTAGCGGGAGGGCAGAAACCCTACGAGCAGTATTTC.

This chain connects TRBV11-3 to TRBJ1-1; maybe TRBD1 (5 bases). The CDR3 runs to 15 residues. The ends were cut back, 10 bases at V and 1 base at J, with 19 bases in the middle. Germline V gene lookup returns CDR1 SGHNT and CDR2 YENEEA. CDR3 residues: CANSVAGTRNTEAFF. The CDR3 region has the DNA TGTGCCAACAGTGTAGCAGGGACCAGGAACACTGAAGCTTTCTTT.

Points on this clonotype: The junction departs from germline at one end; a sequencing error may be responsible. The CDR3 loop reads CASSQRETDYDEQFF. The CDR3 nucleotides read TGTGCCAGCAGCCAAAGGGAGACAGACTACGATGAGCAGTTCTTC. The chain links TRBV4-2 to TRBJ2-1; D assignment may be TRBD1 or TRBD2 (5 bases each). This CDR3 is 15 amino acids long. The germline V gene encodes CDR1 LGHNA and CDR2 YNFKEQ.

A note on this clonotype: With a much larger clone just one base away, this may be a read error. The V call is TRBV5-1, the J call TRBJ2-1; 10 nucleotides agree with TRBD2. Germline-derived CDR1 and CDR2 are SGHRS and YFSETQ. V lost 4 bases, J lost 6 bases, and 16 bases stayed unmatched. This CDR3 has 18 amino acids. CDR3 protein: CASSLRGTSDGVTNEQFF. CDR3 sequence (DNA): TGCGCCAGCAGCCTGAGGGGGACTAGCGATGGAGTCACCAATGAGCAGTTCTTC.

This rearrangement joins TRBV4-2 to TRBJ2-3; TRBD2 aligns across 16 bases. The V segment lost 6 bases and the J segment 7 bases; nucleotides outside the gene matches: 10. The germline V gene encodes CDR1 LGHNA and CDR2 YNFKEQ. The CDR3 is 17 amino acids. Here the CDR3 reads CASSLVGLAGGPNTQYF. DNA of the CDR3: TGTGCCAGCAGTCTAGTGGGACTAGCGGGAGGGCCGAATACGCAGTATTTT.

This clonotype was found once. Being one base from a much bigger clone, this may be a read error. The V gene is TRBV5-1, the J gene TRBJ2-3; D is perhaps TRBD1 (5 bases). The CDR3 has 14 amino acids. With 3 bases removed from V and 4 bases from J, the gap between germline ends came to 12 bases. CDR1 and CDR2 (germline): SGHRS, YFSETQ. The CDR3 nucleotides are TGCGCCAGCAGCTCCGCGGCAGGGTCAGATACGCAGTATTTT. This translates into CASSSAAGSDTQYF.